The T cell receptor (beta chain) described here comes from a study of cytomegalovirus exposure and HLA in healthy donors. Study-wide points: The presence/absence work took it that sequencing depth was about the same across donors. Sequencing probably produced one cluster of sequence variants that were highly shared. Specific recognition of CMV antigens was confirmed in vitro for a few chains (all CMV-associated). Later on, an analysis tied approximately 17,000 TCR beta sequences to HLA alleles at 0.05 false discovery rate.

PCR used 60 Vbeta primers and 13 Jbeta primers. TCRdb's copy holds only in-frame clones and misses some; the assay was immunoSEQ multiplex PCR. The sample contains over 150,000 clones, 70% to 80% of which appear only once. Comments on this clone: Its antigen is undetermined.

Germline assignment: CDR1 SEHNR and CDR2 FQNEAQ (reference sequence). This CDR3 comprises 12 residues. Trimming took off 11 bases at V and 6 bases at J, with 14 bases between the two ends. The receptor comes from a man between 18 and 29 years old in good health and CMV-seropositive. The gene calls are TRBV7-9 and TRBJ2-1, with D unclear. Input material: PBMCs. The CDR3 here is CAGSPERNEQFF. The DNA of the CDR3 is TGTGCCGGATCTCCGGAGCGCAATGAGCAGTTCTTC.